Listed below are T cell receptor beta chains from one sample, sequenced in a study of blood T cells in healthy people across ages. TCRdb re-derived calls from the 5' RACE reads in MiXCR, one entry per CDR3 protein. The sample shows 450,000 to 650,000 distinct CDR3 sequences, 24% of them seen only once. These records were also assigned to another study, of T cells of mothers and their children.

Input material: blood. These receptors originate from a boy between 10 and 17 years old in good health. Both conserved end residues are part of each CDR3. The order of the fields is J gene, V gene, D gene, clone size, CDR3 DNA, CDR3 protein. D genes are given only for firm matches. Clone sizes are given selectively: once, few, many, or a class where the clone is expanded.

j_call: TRBJ1-4
v_call: TRBV20-1
d_call: TRBD1
clone_size: few
cdr3_nt: TGCAGTGCTAGAGATTTACAGGGGGCCGGTGAAAAACTGTTTTTT
cdr3_aa: CSARDLQGAGEKLFF

j_call: TRBJ2-6
v_call: TRBV5-1
d_call: NA
clone_size: NA
cdr3_nt: TGCGCCAGCAGCGAGTCCGAGGGGACCGGGGCCAACGTCCTGACTTTC
cdr3_aa: CASSESEGTGANVLTF

j_call: TRBJ2-1
v_call: TRBV18
d_call: NA
clone_size: NA
cdr3_nt: TGTGCCAGCTCACCATCGTTAGACAATGAGCAGTTCTTC
cdr3_aa: CASSPSLDNEQFF

j_call: TRBJ2-5
v_call: TRBV20-1
d_call: TRBD2
clone_size: NA
cdr3_nt: TGCAGTGCTCATTCTAGCGGGGGGTCCCGGGAGACCCAGTACTTC
cdr3_aa: CSAHSSGGSRETQYF

j_call: TRBJ2-3
v_call: TRBV7-6
d_call: NA
clone_size: few
cdr3_nt: TGTGCCAGCAGCTTTAGGCTAACTAGCACAGATACGCAGTATTTT
cdr3_aa: CASSFRLTSTDTQYF

j_call: TRBJ2-7
v_call: TRBV5-4
d_call: TRBD2
clone_size: NA
cdr3_nt: TGTGCCAGCAGCCCGGGACTAGCGGGTGAACCCTACGAGCAGTACTTC
cdr3_aa: CASSPGLAGEPYEQYF

j_call: TRBJ1-5
v_call: TRBV6-1
d_call: NA
clone_size: NA
cdr3_nt: TGTGCCAGCAGTGAAGGGGGGCGTAATCAGCCCCAGCATTTT
cdr3_aa: CASSEGGRNQPQHF

j_call: TRBJ1-1
v_call: TRBV29-1
d_call: TRBD1
clone_size: NA
cdr3_nt: TGCAGCGTTGTAGTCAGGGGGGTCACTGAAGCTTTCTTT
cdr3_aa: CSVVVRGVTEAFF

j_call: TRBJ2-1
v_call: TRBV28
d_call: TRBD2
clone_size: few
cdr3_nt: TGTGCCAGCAGTTTGAGCGGGGGTCGGGATGAGCAGTTCTTC
cdr3_aa: CASSLSGGRDEQFF

j_call: TRBJ1-4
v_call: TRBV6-6
d_call: NA
clone_size: many
cdr3_nt: TGTGCCAGCAGTTCCGTGGGGGTCGGGGAAAAACTGTTTTTT
cdr3_aa: CASSSVGVGEKLFF

j_call: TRBJ2-1
v_call: TRBV20-1
d_call: TRBD2
clone_size: few
cdr3_nt: TGCAGTGCTGGGAGCGGGGGTTCCTACAATGAGCAGTTCTTC
cdr3_aa: CSAGSGGSYNEQFF

j_call: TRBJ1-2
v_call: TRBV9
d_call: NA
clone_size: NA
cdr3_nt: TGTGCCAGCAGCGTAGGTCCGCTGTATGGCTACACCTTC
cdr3_aa: CASSVGPLYGYTF

j_call: TRBJ2-6
v_call: TRBV7-2
d_call: TRBD1
clone_size: few
cdr3_nt: TGTGCCAGCAGCTTAGTACAGGGGGCCCACCCCTGGTGGGCCAACGTCCTGACTTTC
cdr3_aa: CASSLVQGAHPWWANVLTF

j_call: TRBJ2-3
v_call: TRBV4-3
d_call: TRBD2
clone_size: few
cdr3_nt: TGCGCCAGCAGCCAAGTGGCGGGGGGTTGGGCAGATACGCAGTATTTT
cdr3_aa: CASSQVAGGWADTQYF

j_call: TRBJ2-1
v_call: TRBV13
d_call: NA
clone_size: NA
cdr3_nt: TGTGCCAGCAGTACAGCGGAGGACTCCTACAATGAGCAGTTCTTC
cdr3_aa: CASSTAEDSYNEQFF

j_call: TRBJ1-4
v_call: TRBV4-3
d_call: NA
clone_size: many
cdr3_nt: TGCGCCAGCAGCCTACAGGGTTCCCTTGAAAAACTGTTTTTT
cdr3_aa: CASSLQGSLEKLFF

j_call: TRBJ1-2
v_call: TRBV4-3
d_call: TRBD1
clone_size: few
cdr3_nt: TGCGCCAGCAGCCCTAGACAGGGGCGCGGCTACACCTTC
cdr3_aa: CASSPRQGRGYTF

j_call: TRBJ2-1
v_call: TRBV28
d_call: TRBD2
clone_size: few
cdr3_nt: TGTGCCAGCAGTCTTCCGATAGCGGGGGGGGTCTACAATGAGCAGTTCTTC
cdr3_aa: CASSLPIAGGVYNEQFF

j_call: TRBJ2-3
v_call: TRBV10-3
d_call: NA
clone_size: NA
cdr3_nt: TGTGCCATCGGTGAGGGCAGACGGAGTATGAGCACAGATACGCAGTATTTT
cdr3_aa: CAIGEGRRSMSTDTQYF

j_call: TRBJ2-7
v_call: TRBV7-9
d_call: NA
clone_size: few
cdr3_nt: TGTGCCAGCAGCCGAGGGGAGGGGGCATTCTCGCGCGAGCAGTACTTC
cdr3_aa: CASSRGEGAFSREQYF

j_call: TRBJ2-3
v_call: TRBV12-3/TRBV12-4
d_call: NA
clone_size: NA
cdr3_nt: TGTGCCAGCAGTTTAGTCACAGTTAGCACAGATACGCAGTATTTT
cdr3_aa: CASSLVTVSTDTQYF

j_call: TRBJ2-2
v_call: TRBV7-9
d_call: TRBD1
clone_size: few
cdr3_nt: TGTGCCAGCTCGACAGGGCCCGGGGAGCTGTTTTTT
cdr3_aa: CASSTGPGELFF

j_call: TRBJ2-7
v_call: TRBV12-3/TRBV12-4
d_call: TRBD2
clone_size: NA
cdr3_nt: TGTGCCAGCAGTTTAGAACTAGCGCGGGCCGAGCAGTACTTC
cdr3_aa: CASSLELARAEQYF

j_call: TRBJ2-3
v_call: TRBV5-1
d_call: NA
clone_size: once
cdr3_nt: TGCGCCAGCAGCTTGGATTCAGGGGGCACAGATACGCAGTATTTT
cdr3_aa: CASSLDSGGTDTQYF

j_call: TRBJ2-5
v_call: TRBV20-1
d_call: NA
clone_size: few
cdr3_nt: TGCAGTGCTAGGGGCCTGGGGGGTCGGGAGACCCAGTACTTC
cdr3_aa: CSARGLGGRETQYF

j_call: TRBJ1-2
v_call: TRBV28
d_call: NA
clone_size: few
cdr3_nt: TGTGCCAGCAGTTCGGCAGGGTGGGGGGAGGACTATGGCTACACCTTC
cdr3_aa: CASSSAGWGEDYGYTF

j_call: TRBJ2-1
v_call: TRBV7-9
d_call: NA
clone_size: NA
cdr3_nt: TGTGCCAGCAGCTTTGTCCGGGATGAGCAGTTCTTC
cdr3_aa: CASSFVRDEQFF

j_call: TRBJ2-5
v_call: TRBV7-3
d_call: NA
clone_size: many
cdr3_nt: TGTGCCAACCATACAGGGTACCAAGAGACCCAGTACTTC
cdr3_aa: CANHTGYQETQYF

j_call: TRBJ2-1
v_call: TRBV7-3
d_call: NA
clone_size: NA
cdr3_nt: TGTGCCAGCAGCCAGGACTACAGGAGCTCCTACAATGAGCAGTTCTTC
cdr3_aa: CASSQDYRSSYNEQFF

j_call: TRBJ1-1
v_call: TRBV20-1
d_call: NA
clone_size: NA
cdr3_nt: TGCAGTGCAGGGGTCGGGGCGGAGGTATCTGAAGCTTTCTTT
cdr3_aa: CSAGVGAEVSEAFF

j_call: TRBJ1-1
v_call: TRBV3-1
d_call: NA
clone_size: many
cdr3_nt: TGTGCCAGCAGCCCCCGGACAGACAGGGAAGCTTTCTTT
cdr3_aa: CASSPRTDREAFF

j_call: TRBJ1-6
v_call: TRBV5-1
d_call: NA
clone_size: NA
cdr3_nt: TGCGCCAGCAGCTTGGTTACGGGACGGGGGAATTCACCCCTCCACTTT
cdr3_aa: CASSLVTGRGNSPLHF

j_call: TRBJ2-5
v_call: TRBV6-1
d_call: NA
clone_size: NA
cdr3_nt: TGTGCCAGCAGTCCCCGGATGGCGGGGGCGCATCCCCACAAGGAGACCCAGTACTTC
cdr3_aa: CASSPRMAGAHPHKETQYF

j_call: TRBJ2-3
v_call: TRBV6-2/TRBV6-3
d_call: NA
clone_size: NA
cdr3_nt: TGTGCCACCAAACTCCGGGACCCCACAGATACGCAGTATTTT
cdr3_aa: CATKLRDPTDTQYF

j_call: TRBJ1-1
v_call: TRBV29-1
d_call: NA
clone_size: few
cdr3_nt: TGCAGCGTTGCTTTAACTGAAGCTTTCTTT
cdr3_aa: CSVALTEAFF

j_call: TRBJ2-2
v_call: TRBV4-3
d_call: NA
clone_size: NA
cdr3_nt: TGCGCCAGCAGCCAAGAGCGGCCGGGACACTTCACCGGGGAGCTGTTTTTT
cdr3_aa: CASSQERPGHFTGELFF

j_call: TRBJ2-5
v_call: TRBV20-1
d_call: NA
clone_size: NA
cdr3_nt: TGCAGCGGCTTCCAAGAGACCCAGTACTTC
cdr3_aa: CSGFQETQYF

j_call: TRBJ2-1
v_call: TRBV3-1
d_call: NA
clone_size: few
cdr3_nt: TGTGCCAGCAGCCAAGTTTGGTCCTACAATGAGCAGTTCTTC
cdr3_aa: CASSQVWSYNEQFF

j_call: TRBJ2-7
v_call: TRBV7-9
d_call: NA
clone_size: NA
cdr3_nt: TGTGCCAGCAGCTACCTATCCACAGGGGAGGCCTACGAGCAGTACTTC
cdr3_aa: CASSYLSTGEAYEQYF

j_call: TRBJ2-3
v_call: TRBV11-2
d_call: TRBD2
clone_size: NA
cdr3_nt: TGTGCCAGCAGCCTTACCCCAGGCGGGCTAGCGGGAGGAGGGAGGGCCACAGATACGCAGTATTTT
cdr3_aa: CASSLTPGGLAGGGRATDTQYF

j_call: TRBJ2-5
v_call: TRBV5-6
d_call: TRBD1
clone_size: NA
cdr3_nt: TGTGCCAGCAGCCGGAAAATTGGGACAGGGTTGACCCAGTACTTC
cdr3_aa: CASSRKIGTGLTQYF

j_call: TRBJ1-2
v_call: TRBV12-3/TRBV12-4
d_call: TRBD1
clone_size: NA
cdr3_nt: TGTGCCAGCAGTTTTGACAGGGGCCTTGGCTACACCTTC
cdr3_aa: CASSFDRGLGYTF

j_call: TRBJ2-3
v_call: TRBV4-3
d_call: NA
clone_size: NA
cdr3_nt: TGCGCCAGCAGCCAAGGACCAGTCACAGATACGCAGTATTTT
cdr3_aa: CASSQGPVTDTQYF

j_call: TRBJ2-1
v_call: TRBV20-1
d_call: TRBD2
clone_size: NA
cdr3_nt: TGCAGTGCTCCTAAGGGGCTAGCGGGGGACGATGAGCAGTTCTTC
cdr3_aa: CSAPKGLAGDDEQFF

j_call: TRBJ2-1
v_call: TRBV5-1
d_call: TRBD2
clone_size: NA
cdr3_nt: TGCGCCAGCAGTAATAGCGGGAGACTGGCCTCCTACAATGAGCAGTTCTTC
cdr3_aa: CASSNSGRLASYNEQFF

j_call: TRBJ1-2
v_call: TRBV7-6
d_call: NA
clone_size: NA
cdr3_nt: TGTGCCAGCAGCACCCCTTTGGACGGGTATGGCTACACCTTC
cdr3_aa: CASSTPLDGYGYTF

j_call: TRBJ2-7
v_call: TRBV4-3
d_call: TRBD2
clone_size: NA
cdr3_nt: TGCGCCAGCAGCCAAGACCCTAGCGGACCCTACGAGCAGTACTTC
cdr3_aa: CASSQDPSGPYEQYF